This T cell receptor (beta chain) was sequenced in a study of neurological immune-mediated disorders. In this sample, this clonotype turned up many times. TCRdb re-derived calls from the 5' RACE reads in MiXCR, one entry per CDR3 protein. The data show approximately 66,000 distinct CDR3 sequences, about 4.9% seen once. From 2 million PBMCs stored at -80 C, the unsorted libraries were generated. Trimming cost V 0 bases and J 5 bases, with 16 bases left between them. Germline CDR1 reads DFQATT; CDR2 reads SNEGSKA (reference sequence). This CDR3 region has 15 residues. This chain joins TRBV20-1 and TRBJ1-2; tentative D call: TRBD1 (5 bases). This receptor was identified in a man aged 25 to 45 with multiple sclerosis. The sequencing input was PBMCs. The CDR3 protein is CSARDRGQGSYGYTF. The CDR3 bases are TGCAGTGCTAGAGATCGAGGGCAGGGTTCTTATGGCTACACCTTC.